The rows below give T cell receptor beta chains drawn from one sample of a study of blood T cell repertoires in COVID-19. The method was immunoSEQ multiplex PCR; TCRdb's version includes in-frame clones alone and lacks a portion of them. The sample has over 80,000 clones; approximately 86% are singletons. Sequenced input: peripheral blood. These receptors were obtained from a man in his sixties or seventies with acute or convalescent COVID-19. Both conserved end residues are part of each CDR3. The order of the fields is V gene, D gene, J gene, clone size, CDR3 DNA, CDR3 protein. D genes are given only for firm matches. Size is omitted from some rows. Given values are once, few, many or a class for expanded clones.

>TRBV4-1|NA|TRBJ1-3|NA
TGCGCCAGCAGTCGCGAGGAACAGCGGGGAAACACCATATATTTT
CASSREEQRGNTIYF
>TRBV12-3/TRBV12-4|TRBD2|TRBJ2-1|NA
TGTGCCAGCAGTTTACAGCGGGGGGGTGAGCAGTTCTTC
CASSLQRGGEQFF
>TRBV7-2|TRBD1|TRBJ2-7|NA
TGTGCCAGCTCACAGGGGGTATCCTACGAGCAGTACTTC
CASSQGVSYEQYF
>TRBV10-3|TRBD1|TRBJ2-2|NA
TGTGCCATCAGTGAGCAGTTACTCGGACAGGGGGCCGGGGAGCTGTTTTTT
CAISEQLLGQGAGELFF
>TRBV10-3|NA|TRBJ2-4|NA
TGTGCCATCAGTGGAGTTCAGGGGAACATTCAGTACTTC
CAISGVQGNIQYF
>TRBV5-5|NA|TRBJ1-1|NA
TGTGCCAGCAGCTTGGACAGGCCCATTGAAGCTTTCTTT
CASSLDRPIEAFF
>TRBV7-7|TRBD2|TRBJ2-1|NA
TGTGCTAGCAGCTTTGGACTAGCGCCTTACAATGAGCAGTTCTTC
CASSFGLAPYNEQFF
>TRBV4-3|NA|TRBJ2-5|NA
TGCGCCAGCAGCGCTAGAGTACAAGAGACCCAGTACTTC
CASSARVQETQYF
>TRBV5-1|NA|TRBJ2-7|once
TGCGCCAGCAGCTTGCATTCAGGACAGACCTACGAGCAGTACTTC
CASSLHSGQTYEQYF
>TRBV7-2|TRBD1|TRBJ2-3|NA
TGTGCCAGCAGCTTAGGGGCCTGGGACAGGGGCGATACGCAGTATTTT
CASSLGAWDRGDTQYF
>TRBV5-1|TRBD2|TRBJ2-3|NA
TGCGCCAGCAGCTTGGAGGTAGCGGGAGGGAGAAATAAAGATACGCAGTATTTT
CASSLEVAGGRNKDTQYF
>TRBV28|NA|TRBJ2-3|NA
TGTGCCAGCAGTTTGTCGTCAGATACGCAGTATTTT
CASSLSSDTQYF
>TRBV19|NA|TRBJ1-5|NA
TGTGCCAGTAGTACTACGTGGGGAGGTTCGAGCAATCAGCCCCAGCATTTT
CASSTTWGGSSNQPQHF
>TRBV4-3|TRBD1|TRBJ2-1|NA
TGCGCCAGCAGCCCGGGACAGCGTGTTATGGATGAGCAGTTCTTC
CASSPGQRVMDEQFF
>TRBV7-2|TRBD2|TRBJ2-3|NA
TGTGCCAGCAGCTTATCGCTAGCGGCCCTTCGAAGCACAGATACGCAGTATTTT
CASSLSLAALRSTDTQYF
>TRBV27|TRBD1|TRBJ1-2|once
TGTGCCAGCAGCCTCTTAGGGGGCGGGAACTATGGCTACACCTTC
CASSLLGGGNYGYTF
>TRBV5-6|NA|TRBJ1-5|NA
TGTGCCAGCAGCCTGGGGGGCTTCAATCAGCCCCAGCATTTT
CASSLGGFNQPQHF
>TRBV5-5|TRBD1|TRBJ1-1|NA
TGTGCCAGCAGCTTGGACCCCGGGACAGGGAACACTGAAGCTTTCTTT
CASSLDPGTGNTEAFF
>TRBV27|NA|TRBJ2-4|NA
TGTGCCAGCAGCCGGACAGACCTAGCCAAAAACATTCAGTACTTC
CASSRTDLAKNIQYF
>TRBV9|TRBD2|TRBJ2-2|NA
TGTGCCAGCAGCCCACTAGCGGGAGAGACAACCGGGGAGCTGTTTTTT
CASSPLAGETTGELFF
>TRBV6-4|TRBD1|TRBJ1-6|few
TGTGCCAGCAGTGACCCCGGGACAGGCTCTAATTCACCCCTCCACTTT
CASSDPGTGSNSPLHF
>TRBV30|NA|TRBJ2-7|NA
TGTGCCTGGAGTCCCCCCCGGCCGACAATTAAGTACTTC
CAWSPPRPTIKYF
>TRBV19|TRBD2|TRBJ2-1|NA
TGTGCCAGTAGAGTAAGCGGGGGGGCCCGCTCCTACAATGAGCAGTTCTTC
CASRVSGGARSYNEQFF
>TRBV4-1|TRBD1|TRBJ1-2|NA
TGCGCCAGCAGCCACGTTGGACAGGGGAGGATGGGTGGCTACACCTTC
CASSHVGQGRMGGYTF
>TRBV28|TRBD2|TRBJ2-1|once
TGTGCCAGCAGTACGCCTAGCGGGGAGCACTACAATGAGCAGTTCTTC
CASSTPSGEHYNEQFF
>TRBV28|NA|TRBJ1-5|NA
TGTGCCAGCAGTTTAAGGCCCAGGGGTGTTTCCAATCAGCCCCAGCATTTT
CASSLRPRGVSNQPQHF
>TRBV18|TRBD1|TRBJ2-1|NA
TGTGCCAGCTCATCACGGGACAGGTTCGGGACAATCAGGGACAATGAGCAGTTCTTC
CASSSRDRFGTIRDNEQFF
>TRBV11-2|NA|TRBJ2-1|NA
TGTGCCAGCAGCTCCTCCCTGGGAGCGAGATACAATGAGCAGTTCTTC
CASSSSLGARYNEQFF
>TRBV5-1|TRBD2|TRBJ2-1|NA
TGCGCCAGCAGCTTGGCCGGACTAGCGGGGATCCCCTACAATGAGCAGTTCTTC
CASSLAGLAGIPYNEQFF
>TRBV3-1/TRBV3-2|NA|TRBJ1-3|NA
TGTGCCAGCAGCCAAGATGGGGCGATCTCTGGAAACACCATATATTTT
CASSQDGAISGNTIYF
>TRBV5-1|TRBD1|TRBJ1-5|NA
TGCGCCAGCAGCCCCGGACAGGGCGATCAGCCCCAGCATTTT
CASSPGQGDQPQHF
>TRBV10-3|TRBD1|TRBJ1-3|NA
TGTGCCATCAGTGACCCGACAGGGGGCAATGGAAACACCATATATTTT
CAISDPTGGNGNTIYF
>TRBV3-1/TRBV3-2|TRBD1|TRBJ2-6|few
TGTGCCAGCAGCCCGAGTCCCGGGACAGTGGCTGGGGCCAACGTCCTGACTTTC
CASSPSPGTVAGANVLTF
>TRBV7-9|NA|TRBJ1-1|once
TGTGCCAGCAAAGTAGCGGGGAACACTGAAGCTTTCTTT
CASKVAGNTEAFF
>TRBV5-6|TRBD2|TRBJ2-2|NA
TGTGCCAGCAGCTGGGGAGCGGGGGGCCCGGGCGGGGAGCTGTTTTTT
CASSWGAGGPGGELFF
>TRBV6-5|NA|TRBJ1-1|NA
TGTGCCAGCAGGACAGACCTCGGTGCTTTCTTT
CASRTDLGAFF
>TRBV7-3|NA|TRBJ2-3|once
TGTGCCAGCAGCCCGGGACACCGGGGACCCACAGATACGCAGTATTTT
CASSPGHRGPTDTQYF
>TRBV4-3|TRBD2|TRBJ2-7|NA
TGCGCCAGCAGCCAAGCCGCCCCCGGGACTAGCGGGGCCTACGAGCAGTACTTC
CASSQAAPGTSGAYEQYF
>TRBV28|NA|TRBJ1-5|NA
TGTGCCAGCAGTTTAGCGGGGGGAAATGGAGAGCCCCAGCATTTT
CASSLAGGNGEPQHF
>TRBV10-1|TRBD1|TRBJ2-7|once
TGCGCCAGCAGTGTCACCTTCCGGGACAGGGTTATGAATGGGTACTTC
CASSVTFRDRVMNGYF
>TRBV28|TRBD2|TRBJ2-1|NA
TGTGCCAGCAGTTTCTATAAGCGGGAAAGCTCCTACAATGAGCAGTTCTTC
CASSFYKRESSYNEQFF
>TRBV7-2|TRBD2|TRBJ2-1|NA
TGTGCCAGCAGCCAAAAGCGGGGGATGTCCTACAATGAGCAGTTCTTC
CASSQKRGMSYNEQFF
>TRBV28|TRBD2|TRBJ2-7|NA
TGTGCCAGCACCATAGCGGGAGGAGGATCCTACGAGCAGTACTTC
CASTIAGGGSYEQYF
>TRBV15|NA|TRBJ1-5|NA
TGTGCCACCAGCAGAGATGGGCAGGATAATCAGCCCCAGCATTTT
CATSRDGQDNQPQHF
>TRBV10-1|NA|TRBJ1-1|NA
TGCGCCAGCAGTACCGGGACTTCGGGCGCTGAAGCTTTCTTT
CASSTGTSGAEAFF
>TRBV4-3|TRBD2|TRBJ2-7|NA
TGCGCCAGCAGCCAAGCCCTGACTAGCGCCTCGAGCTCCTACGAGCAGTACTTC
CASSQALTSASSSYEQYF
>TRBV24-1|TRBD1|TRBJ2-1|NA
TGTGCCACCAGTGACGTCGGGACAGGGGCTGGCAATGAGCAGTTCTTC
CATSDVGTGAGNEQFF
>TRBV5-5|TRBD1|TRBJ1-5|NA
TGTGCCAGCAGCCCACGGACAGGGAATCAGCCCCAGCATTTT
CASSPRTGNQPQHF
>TRBV19|NA|TRBJ1-4|NA
TGTGCCAGTAGTATGGCCGGGGATGATGAAAAACTGTTTTTT
CASSMAGDDEKLFF